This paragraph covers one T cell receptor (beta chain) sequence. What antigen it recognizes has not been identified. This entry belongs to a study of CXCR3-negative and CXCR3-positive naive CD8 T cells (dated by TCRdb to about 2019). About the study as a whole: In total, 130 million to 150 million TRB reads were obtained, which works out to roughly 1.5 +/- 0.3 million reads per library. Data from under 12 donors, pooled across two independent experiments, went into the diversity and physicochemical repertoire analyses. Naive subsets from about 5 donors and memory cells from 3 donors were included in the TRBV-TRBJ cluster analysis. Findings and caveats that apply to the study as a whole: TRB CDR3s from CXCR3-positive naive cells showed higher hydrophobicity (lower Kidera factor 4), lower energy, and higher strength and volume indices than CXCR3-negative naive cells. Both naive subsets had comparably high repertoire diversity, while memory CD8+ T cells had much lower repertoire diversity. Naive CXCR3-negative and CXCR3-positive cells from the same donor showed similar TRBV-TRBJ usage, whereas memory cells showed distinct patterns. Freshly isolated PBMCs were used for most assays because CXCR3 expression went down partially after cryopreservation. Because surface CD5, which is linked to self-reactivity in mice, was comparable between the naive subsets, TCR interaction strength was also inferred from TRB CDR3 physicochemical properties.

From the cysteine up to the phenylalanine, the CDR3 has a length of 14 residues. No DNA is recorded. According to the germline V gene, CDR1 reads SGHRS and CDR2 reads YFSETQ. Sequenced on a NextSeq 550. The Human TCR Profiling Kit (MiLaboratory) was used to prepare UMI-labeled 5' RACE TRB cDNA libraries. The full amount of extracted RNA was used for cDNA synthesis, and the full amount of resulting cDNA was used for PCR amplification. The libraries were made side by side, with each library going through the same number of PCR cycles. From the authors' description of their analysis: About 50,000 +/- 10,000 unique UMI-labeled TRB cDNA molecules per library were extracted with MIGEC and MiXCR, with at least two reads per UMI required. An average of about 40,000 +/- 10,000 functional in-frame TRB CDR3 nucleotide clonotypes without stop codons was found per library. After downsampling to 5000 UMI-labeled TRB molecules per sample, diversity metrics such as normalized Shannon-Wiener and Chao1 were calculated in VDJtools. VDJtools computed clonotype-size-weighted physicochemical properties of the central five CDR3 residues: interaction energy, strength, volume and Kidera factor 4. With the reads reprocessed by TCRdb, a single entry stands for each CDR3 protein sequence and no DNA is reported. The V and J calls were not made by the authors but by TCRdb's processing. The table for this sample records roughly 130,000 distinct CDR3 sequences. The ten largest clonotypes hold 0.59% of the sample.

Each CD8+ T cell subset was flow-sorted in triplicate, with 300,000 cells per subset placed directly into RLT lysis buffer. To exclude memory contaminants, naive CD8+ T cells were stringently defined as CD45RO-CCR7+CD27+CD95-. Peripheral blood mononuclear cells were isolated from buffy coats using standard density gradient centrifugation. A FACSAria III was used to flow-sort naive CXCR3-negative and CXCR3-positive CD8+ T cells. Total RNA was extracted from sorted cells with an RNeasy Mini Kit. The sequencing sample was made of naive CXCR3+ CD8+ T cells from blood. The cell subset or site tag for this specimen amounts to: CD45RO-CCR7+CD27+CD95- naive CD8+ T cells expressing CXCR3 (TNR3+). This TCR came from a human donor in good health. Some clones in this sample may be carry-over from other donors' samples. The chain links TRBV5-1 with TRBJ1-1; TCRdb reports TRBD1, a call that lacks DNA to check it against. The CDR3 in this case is CASSSTGLGTEAFF.